The clone carrying this T cell receptor beta chain has just a few counts. Its specificity is not known. The record originates from a study of response to subunit inactivated influenza vaccine. TCRdb used MiXCR to reprocess the RT-PCR reads, holding one entry per CDR3 protein. Found here are 500,000 or so distinct CDR3 sequences, 15% to 20% of them singletons; the top ten hold roughly 3%. General study findings and limits: That few new T cells are recruited by each seasonal influenza vaccination was the authors' suggestion.

Germline CDR1 reads SGHTA; CDR2 reads FQGNSA. V was trimmed by 1 base and J by 7 bases, leaving 10 bases between them. This CDR3 comprises 13 residues. This TCR derives from a man aged 50 to 75 who received an inactivated influenza vaccine. This chain uses TRBV7-2 with TRBJ1-2, with D tentatively TRBD1 (6 bases). Sample: CD4+ T cells sorted from PBMCs, taken around 2 years after vaccination. CDR3: CASSLEGVFGYTF. The CDR3 bases are TGTGCCAGCAGCTTAGAGGGGGTTTTTGGCTACACCTTC. Full variable domain (remainder filled in from reference TRBV7-2 and TRBJ1-2): GAGVSQSPSNKVTEKGKDVELRCDPISGHTALYWYRQSLGQGLEFLIYFQGNSAPDKSGLPSDRFSAERTGGSVSTLTIQRTQQEDSAVYLCASSLEGVFGYTFGSGTRLTVV.